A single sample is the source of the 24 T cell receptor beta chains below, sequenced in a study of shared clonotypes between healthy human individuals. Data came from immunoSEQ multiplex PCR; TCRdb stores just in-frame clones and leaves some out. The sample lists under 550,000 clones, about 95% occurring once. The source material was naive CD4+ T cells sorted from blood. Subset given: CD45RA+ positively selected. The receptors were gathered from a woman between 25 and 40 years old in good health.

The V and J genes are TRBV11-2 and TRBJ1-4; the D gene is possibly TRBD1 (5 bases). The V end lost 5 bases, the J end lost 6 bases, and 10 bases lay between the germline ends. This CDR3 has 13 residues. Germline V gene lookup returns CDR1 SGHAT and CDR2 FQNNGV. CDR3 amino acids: CASSRDRDEKLFF. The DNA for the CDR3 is TGTGCCAGCAGCAGAGACAGAGATGAAAAACTGTTTTTT.

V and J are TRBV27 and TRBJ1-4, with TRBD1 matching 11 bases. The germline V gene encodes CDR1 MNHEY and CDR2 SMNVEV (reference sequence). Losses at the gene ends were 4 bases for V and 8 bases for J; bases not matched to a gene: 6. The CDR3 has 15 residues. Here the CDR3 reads CASSSRTGGWEKLFF. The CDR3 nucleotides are TGTGCCAGCAGTTCTAGGACAGGGGGCTGGGAAAAACTGTTTTTT.

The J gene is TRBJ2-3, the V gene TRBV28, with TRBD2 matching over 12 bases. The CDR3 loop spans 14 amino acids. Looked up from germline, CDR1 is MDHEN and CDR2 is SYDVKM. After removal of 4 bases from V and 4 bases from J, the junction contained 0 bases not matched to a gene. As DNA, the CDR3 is TGTGCCAGCAGTTCTAGCGGGAGGGCAGATACGCAGTATTTT. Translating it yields CASSSSGRADTQYF. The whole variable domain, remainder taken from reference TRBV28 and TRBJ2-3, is DVKVTQSSRYLVKRTGEKVFLECVQDMDHENMFWYRQDPGLGLRLIYFSYDVKMKEKGDIPEGYSVSREKKERFSLILESASTNQTSMYLCASSSSGRADTQYFGPGTRLTVL.

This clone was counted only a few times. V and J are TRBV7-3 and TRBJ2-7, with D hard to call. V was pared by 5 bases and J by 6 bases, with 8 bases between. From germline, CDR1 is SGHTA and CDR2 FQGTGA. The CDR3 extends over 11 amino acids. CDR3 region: CASSESFEQYF. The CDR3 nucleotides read TGTGCCAGCAGCGAATCGTTCGAGCAGTACTTC.

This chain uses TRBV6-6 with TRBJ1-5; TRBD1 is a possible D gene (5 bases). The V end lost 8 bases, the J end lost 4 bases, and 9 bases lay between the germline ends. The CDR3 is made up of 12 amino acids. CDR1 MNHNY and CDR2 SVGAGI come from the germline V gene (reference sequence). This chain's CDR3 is CASGGGNQPQHF. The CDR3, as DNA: TGTGCCAGCGGGGGGGGGAATCAGCCCCAGCATTTT.

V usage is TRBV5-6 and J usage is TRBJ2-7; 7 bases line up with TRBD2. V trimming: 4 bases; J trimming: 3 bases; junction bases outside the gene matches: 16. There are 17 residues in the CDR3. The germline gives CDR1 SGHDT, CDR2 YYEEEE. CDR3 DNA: TGTGCCAGCAGCGCAGGCCCCCACTCCCCTAGCGGCTACGAGCAGTACTTC. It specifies CASSAGPHSPSGYEQYF.

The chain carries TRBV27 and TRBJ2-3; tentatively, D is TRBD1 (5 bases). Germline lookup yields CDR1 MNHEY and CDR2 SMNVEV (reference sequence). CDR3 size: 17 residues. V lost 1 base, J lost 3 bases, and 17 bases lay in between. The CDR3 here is CASSLLYIGARTDTQYF. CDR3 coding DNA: TGTGCCAGCAGTTTATTGTATATAGGGGCCAGGACAGATACGCAGTATTTT.

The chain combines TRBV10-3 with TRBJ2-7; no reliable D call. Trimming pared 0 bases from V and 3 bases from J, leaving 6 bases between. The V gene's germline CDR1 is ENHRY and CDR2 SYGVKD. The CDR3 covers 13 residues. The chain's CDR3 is CAISESDLYEQYF. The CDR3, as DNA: TGTGCCATCAGTGAGTCGGATCTCTACGAGCAGTACTTC.

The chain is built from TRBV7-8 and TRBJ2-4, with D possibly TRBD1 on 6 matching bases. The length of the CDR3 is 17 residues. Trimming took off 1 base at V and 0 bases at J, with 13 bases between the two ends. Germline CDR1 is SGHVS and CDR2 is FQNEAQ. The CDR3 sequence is CASSLDRAFLAKNIQYF. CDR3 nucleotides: TGTGCCAGCAGCTTAGACAGGGCATTTTTAGCCAAAAACATTCAGTACTTC.

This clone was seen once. The CDR3, as DNA: TGTGCCAGCAGAACAACACTCGATCAGCCCCAGCATTTT. Its protein product is CASRTTLDQPQHF. The chain joins TRBV6-1 to TRBJ1-5; D gene uncertain. This CDR3 has 13 residues. The germline V gene has CDR1 MNHNS and CDR2 SASEGT. With 6 bases removed from V and 5 bases from J, the gap between germline ends came to 11 bases.

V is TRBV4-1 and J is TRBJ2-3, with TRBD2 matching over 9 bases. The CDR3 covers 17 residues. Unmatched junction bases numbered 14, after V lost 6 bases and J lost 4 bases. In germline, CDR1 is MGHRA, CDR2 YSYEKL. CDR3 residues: CASRPVVAGVAADTQYF. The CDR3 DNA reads TGCGCCAGCAGGCCCGTTGTAGCGGGAGTGGCAGCAGATACGCAGTATTTT.

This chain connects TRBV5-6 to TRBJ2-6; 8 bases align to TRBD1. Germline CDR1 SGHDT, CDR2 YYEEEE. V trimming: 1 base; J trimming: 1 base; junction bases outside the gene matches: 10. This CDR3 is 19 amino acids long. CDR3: CASSLSQGAPFSGANVLTF. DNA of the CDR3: TGTGCCAGCAGCTTGTCGCAGGGGGCGCCTTTTTCTGGGGCCAACGTCCTGACTTTC.

In nucleotides, the CDR3 is TGTGCCAGCAGCCGGGACAATCATAATTCACCCCTCCACTTT. It yields the protein CASSRDNHNSPLHF. The rearrangement uses TRBV7-2 and TRBJ1-6; D might be TRBD1 (6 bases). Trimming took 5 bases from V and 5 from J, leaving 10 bases between them. The germline V gene has CDR1 SGHTA and CDR2 FQGNSA. The CDR3 length is 14 residues.

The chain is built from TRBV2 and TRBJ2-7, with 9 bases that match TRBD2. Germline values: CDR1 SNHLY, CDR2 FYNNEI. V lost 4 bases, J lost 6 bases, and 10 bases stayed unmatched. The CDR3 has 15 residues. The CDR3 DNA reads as TGTGCCAGCAGTGCCCAGACTAGCGGAGGGGGCGAGCAGTACTTC. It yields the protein CASSAQTSGGGEQYF.

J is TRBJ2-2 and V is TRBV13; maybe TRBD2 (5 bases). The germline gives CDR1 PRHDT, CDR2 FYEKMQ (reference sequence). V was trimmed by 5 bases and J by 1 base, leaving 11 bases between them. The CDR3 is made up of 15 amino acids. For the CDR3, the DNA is TGTGCCAGCAGCCCAGGACTGGGGAACACCGGGGAGCTGTTTTTT. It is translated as CASSPGLGNTGELFF.

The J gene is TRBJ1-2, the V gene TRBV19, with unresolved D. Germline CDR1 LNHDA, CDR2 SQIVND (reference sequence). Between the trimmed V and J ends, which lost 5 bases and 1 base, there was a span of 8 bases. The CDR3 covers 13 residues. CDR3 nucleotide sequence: TGTGCCAGTAGTCCACAGCTTAACTATGGCTACACCTTC. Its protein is CASSPQLNYGYTF.

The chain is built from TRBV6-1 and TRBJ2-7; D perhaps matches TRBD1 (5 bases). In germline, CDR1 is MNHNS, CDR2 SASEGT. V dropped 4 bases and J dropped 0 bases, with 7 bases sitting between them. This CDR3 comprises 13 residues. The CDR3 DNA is TGTGCCAGCAGTGTCACAGGCTCCTACGAGCAGTACTTC. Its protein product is CASSVTGSYEQYF.

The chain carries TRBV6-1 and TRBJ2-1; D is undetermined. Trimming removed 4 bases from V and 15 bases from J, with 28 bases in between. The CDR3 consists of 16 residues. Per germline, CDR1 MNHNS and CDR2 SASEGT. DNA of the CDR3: TGTGCCAGCAGTGGCCCCCTAGATTTCAAAACACCCATTTGGTTCTTC. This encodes CASSGPLDFKTPIWFF.

The CDR3, as DNA: TGTGCCAGCAGTCCCCGTCCGACGGTCCAAAGCTACACCTTC. Protein sequence: CASSPRPTVQSYTF. The chain employs TRBV27 and TRBJ1-2; D gene uncertain. There are 14 residues in the CDR3. The V end was cut by 5 bases, the J end by 9 bases, with 19 bases between. Germline CDR1 reads MNHEY; CDR2 reads SMNVEV (reference sequence).

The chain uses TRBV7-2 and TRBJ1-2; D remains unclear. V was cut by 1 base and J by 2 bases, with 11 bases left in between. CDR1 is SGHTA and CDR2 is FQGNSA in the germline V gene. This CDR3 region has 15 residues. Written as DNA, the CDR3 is TGTGCCAGCAGCTTAGTACTGGGAGGGAACTATGGCTACACCTTC. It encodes CASSLVLGGNYGYTF.

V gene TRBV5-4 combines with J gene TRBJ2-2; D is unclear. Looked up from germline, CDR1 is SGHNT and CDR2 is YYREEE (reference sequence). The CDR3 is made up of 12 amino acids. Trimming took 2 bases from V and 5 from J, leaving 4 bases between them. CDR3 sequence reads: CASSFATGELFF. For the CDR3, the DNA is TGTGCCAGCAGCTTTGCGACCGGGGAGCTGTTTTTT.

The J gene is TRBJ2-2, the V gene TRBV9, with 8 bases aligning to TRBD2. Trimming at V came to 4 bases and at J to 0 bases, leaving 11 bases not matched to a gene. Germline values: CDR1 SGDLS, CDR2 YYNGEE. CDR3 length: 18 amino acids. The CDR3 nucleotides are TGTGCCAGCAGCCCCCGGGGGGGTGGGAACGCGAACACCGGGGAGCTGTTTTTT. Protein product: CASSPRGGGNANTGELFF.

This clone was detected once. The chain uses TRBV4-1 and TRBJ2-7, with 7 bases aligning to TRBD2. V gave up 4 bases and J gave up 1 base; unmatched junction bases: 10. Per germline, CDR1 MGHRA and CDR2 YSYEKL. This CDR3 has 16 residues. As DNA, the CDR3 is TGCGCCAGCAGCCTAAGGACTAGTCTTCCATCCTACGAGCAGTACTTC. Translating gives CASSLRTSLPSYEQYF.

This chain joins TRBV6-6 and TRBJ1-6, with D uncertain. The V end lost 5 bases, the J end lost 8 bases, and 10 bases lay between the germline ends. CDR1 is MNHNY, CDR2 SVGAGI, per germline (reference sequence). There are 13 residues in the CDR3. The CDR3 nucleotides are TGTGCCAGCAGTCTAATGTCGGATTCACCCCTCCACTTT. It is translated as CASSLMSDSPLHF.